This record concerns one TCR beta chain sequence. Methods used by the authors: By means of reference gene primer amplification, nucleated cell counts were estimated. Only in-frame clones appear in the TCRdb table, and some are missing; sequencing was by immunoSEQ multiplex PCR. V, J and clone size are those of that table, while D and trimming were read from the DNA. The sample includes more than 95,000 clones, around four fifths of them seen just once. V was cut by 5 bases and J by 3 bases, with 13 bases left in between. From germline, CDR1 is MNHEY and CDR2 SVGEGT. The CDR3 sequence is 14 residues long. The data belong to a study of blood T cell repertoires in COVID-19. Study as a whole: Researchers got acute and convalescent COVID-19 samples from the United States, Italy and Spain. PBMCs, B-cell-depleted T cells, or T cells were the source of the cDNA or gDNA that made up the material.

Sequencing was performed on peripheral blood. This clonotype originated in a man older than 75 with active or convalescent COVID-19. V is TRBV6-2 or TRBV6-3 and J is TRBJ1-1; D is ambiguous. DNA of the CDR3: TGTGCCAGCAGTCATCGGGGTGACGACACTGAAGCTTTCTTT. This codes for CASSHRGDDTEAFF.